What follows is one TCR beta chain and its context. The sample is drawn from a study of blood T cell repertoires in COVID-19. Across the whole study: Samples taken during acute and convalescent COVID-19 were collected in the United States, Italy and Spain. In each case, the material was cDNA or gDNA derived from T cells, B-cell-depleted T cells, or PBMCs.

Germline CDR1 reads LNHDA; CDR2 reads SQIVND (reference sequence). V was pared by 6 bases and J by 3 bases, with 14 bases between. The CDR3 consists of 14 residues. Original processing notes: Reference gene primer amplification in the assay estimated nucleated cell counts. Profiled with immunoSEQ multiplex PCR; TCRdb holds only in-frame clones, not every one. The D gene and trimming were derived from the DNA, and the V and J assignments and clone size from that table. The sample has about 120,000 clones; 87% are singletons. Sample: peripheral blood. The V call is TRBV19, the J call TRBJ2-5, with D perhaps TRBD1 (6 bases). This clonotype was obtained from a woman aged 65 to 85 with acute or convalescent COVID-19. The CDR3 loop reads CASSEQGSEETQYF. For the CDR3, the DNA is TGTGCCAGTAGCGAACAGGGATCGGAAGAGACCCAGTACTTC.